This TCR beta chain was profiled in a study of T-cell memory formation after mild COVID-19. Each CDR3 protein is one row after TCRdb ran MiXCR on the 5' RACE reads. The sample holds 300,000 to 350,000 distinct CDR3 sequences; approximately 20% are singletons and the top ten take 21%. Germline lookup yields CDR1 SGHRS and CDR2 YFSETQ. This CDR3 has 15 residues. V was clipped by 0 bases and J by 4 bases; unmatched bases: 4. This receptor was identified in a man aged 18 to 30 who had mild COVID-19 (a few samples of this study predate the infection). Cell type and time point are not known. The specimen sequenced was PBMCs or a T cell subset sorted from them (not recorded which). This chain uses TRBV5-1 with TRBJ2-3; 8 positions match TRBD1. The CDR3 DNA is TGCGCCAGCAGCTTGGGACAGGGGATGCCAGATACGCAGTATTTT. It specifies CASSLGQGMPDTQYF.